The rows below give T cell receptor beta chains drawn from one sample of a study of blood T cells in healthy people across ages. Each CDR3 protein is one row after TCRdb ran MiXCR on the 5' RACE reads. The sample lists approximately 1.5 million distinct CDR3 sequences, 35% to 45% seen once, with approximately 4.1% in the top ten. Sequenced sample: blood. The receptors come from a woman under 30 in good health. Each CDR3 is given with its conserved first and last residue. Each record gives: D gene, J gene, clone size, V gene, CDR3 DNA, CDR3 protein. A D gene is named only where the DNA matches it firmly. Expanded clones get a size class; other rows say once, few or many, or leave the size out.

.,TRBJ2-7,few,TRBV7-9,TGTGCCAGCAGCTGGGGAGAGGACCTTAATCACGAGCAGTACTTC,CASSWGEDLNHEQYF
.,TRBJ2-3,few,TRBV5-1,TGCGCCAGCAGCTTGGGGGCTGAGGCAGGGAGCACAGATACGCAGTATTTT,CASSLGAEAGSTDTQYF
TRBD2,TRBJ2-3,.,TRBV7-2,TGTGCCAGCACCTTGGGACTAGTTCTGGATACGCAGTATTTT,CASTLGLVLDTQYF
.,TRBJ1-3,.,TRBV12-3/TRBV12-4,TGTGCCAGCAGTTGGGCGGCTCAGCCCCAAGTTGGAAACACCATATATTTT,CASSWAAQPQVGNTIYF
.,TRBJ1-2,few,TRBV4-3,TGCGCCAGCAGCCAAGATCTAAGTGCCAACCCCTATGGCTACACCTTC,CASSQDLSANPYGYTF
.,TRBJ1-2,many,TRBV7-2,TGTGCCAGCAGCTTAGATGCGGCTAACTATGGCTACACCTTC,CASSLDAANYGYTF
TRBD2,TRBJ2-1,.,TRBV20-1,TGCAGTGCTAGAGATCGGCGAGGACTAGCGGGCAATGAGCAGTTCTTC,CSARDRRGLAGNEQFF
TRBD1,TRBJ2-4,.,TRBV20-1,TGCAGTGCTAGTAACAGGGGTATGGCCAAAAACATTCAGTACTTC,CSASNRGMAKNIQYF
.,TRBJ2-7,few,TRBV20-1,TGCAGTGCTACTGGGGACTCTCGGACCTACGAGCAGTACTTC,CSATGDSRTYEQYF
.,TRBJ2-7,.,TRBV6-2/TRBV6-3,TGTGCCAGCAGTGACGCGACAGAATACGAGCAGTACTTC,CASSDATEYEQYF
TRBD1,TRBJ1-2,.,TRBV6-2/TRBV6-3,TGTGCCAGCAGTTACGGCGGGACAGGGAACAACTATGGCTACACCTTC,CASSYGGTGNNYGYTF
TRBD1,TRBJ2-2,.,TRBV20-1,TGCGGTGCTAGGGACAGGAACACCGGGGAGCTGTTTTTT,CGARDRNTGELFF
.,TRBJ1-2,.,TRBV3-1,TGTGCCAGCAGCCGCCTGATTAGTAGACCTGGAAACTATGGCTACACCTTC,CASSRLISRPGNYGYTF
TRBD1,TRBJ1-1,.,TRBV7-9,TGTGCCAGCAGCGAACAGGGACAGGGACTTTACACTGAAGCTTTCTTT,CASSEQGQGLYTEAFF
TRBD2,TRBJ2-5,.,TRBV29-1,TGCAGCGTTCTTGGAGTAGCGGGACTCCAAGAGACCCAGTACTTC,CSVLGVAGLQETQYF
.,TRBJ1-2,many,TRBV6-6,TGTGCCAGCAGTAGAGATAGGGGTGGTGGCTACACCTTC,CASSRDRGGGYTF
.,TRBJ1-5,few,TRBV28,TGTGCCAGTTCCATGAATCTCAATCAGCCCCAGCATTTT,CASSMNLNQPQHF
.,TRBJ2-1,few,TRBV28,TGTGCCAGCAGTTTATGGCAGGGTAGCTCCTACAATGAGCAGTTCTTC,CASSLWQGSSYNEQFF
.,TRBJ2-7,.,TRBV5-1,TGCGCCAGCAGAGGACAAAGCTCCTACAATGAGCAGTACTTC,CASRGQSSYNEQYF
.,TRBJ2-3,.,TRBV14,TGTGCCAGCAGCCATGGCCCGAAGGGTACAGATACGCAGTATTTT,CASSHGPKGTDTQYF
.,TRBJ2-1,.,TRBV7-9,TGTGCCAGCAGCTCGGTAGCGCAGCTCCGTACACAAGAGACCCAGTTCTTC,CASSSVAQLRTQETQFF
.,TRBJ2-1,few,TRBV27,TGTGCCAGCAGTCCCCGAGCAGGGAACAATGAGCAGTTCTTC,CASSPRAGNNEQFF
.,TRBJ1-3,.,TRBV25-1,TGTGCCAGCAGTGACACGGGACACAGTAACACCATATATTTT,CASSDTGHSNTIYF
.,TRBJ1-1,few,TRBV6-6,TGTGTAGTTTCGGCACCACAATCCAACACTGAAGCTTTCTTT,CVVSAPQSNTEAFF
.,TRBJ2-1,.,TRBV7-3,TGTGCCAGCAGCTCAAGTCCGGGAGCTCAAAATGAGCAGTTCTTC,CASSSSPGAQNEQFF
.,TRBJ2-7,once,TRBV3-1,TGTGCCAGCAGCCAAGGCCATGGTAGTAGCTCCTACGAGCAGTACTTC,CASSQGHGSSSYEQYF
.,TRBJ1-2,few,TRBV15,TGTGCCACCAGCAGAGACGCAGGCAACTATGGCTACACCTTC,CATSRDAGNYGYTF
.,TRBJ2-1,few,TRBV20-1,TGCAGTGCACCTCGACCGGGACTTATCTACAATGAGCAGTTCTTC,CSAPRPGLIYNEQFF
TRBD1,TRBJ2-7,many,TRBV10-3,TGTGCCATCAGTGCATCACAGGGGGACTTATTATACGAGCAGTACTTC,CAISASQGDLLYEQYF
.,TRBJ1-5,few,TRBV29-1,TGCAGCGTTGGGTGGGGAGAGGGGAATCAGCCCCAGCATTTT,CSVGWGEGNQPQHF
TRBD1,TRBJ1-2,.,TRBV6-1,TGTGCCAGCGGGTTAGGGACAGGGGGCGATGGCTACACCTTC,CASGLGTGGDGYTF
TRBD1,TRBJ1-5,.,TRBV7-8,TGTGCCAGCAGCTTAGCGGGCAGGGGGGGAGTATTTCAGCCCCAGCATTTT,CASSLAGRGGVFQPQHF
.,TRBJ1-2,.,TRBV7-2,TGTGCCAGCAGCTTCCAACTCCGGGACCCTTACACCTTC,CASSFQLRDPYTF
TRBD1,TRBJ2-4,.,TRBV20-1,TGCAGTGCTAGAGATCTTTTAAGACAGGGGGCCTGGGAGCAGTACTTC,CSARDLLRQGAWEQYF
.,TRBJ2-7,.,TRBV6-5,TGTGCCAGCAGTTGGGGCTACGCCTACGAGCAGTACTTC,CASSWGYAYEQYF
.,TRBJ2-1,.,TRBV12-3/TRBV12-4,TGTGCCAGCAGTTTCGTGGTTGATGGGCAGTTCTTC,CASSFVVDGQFF
TRBD2,TRBJ2-3,few,TRBV6-1,TGTGCCAGCGGCGCTCTTGTTAGCGGGCGTGCTAGCACAGATACGCAGTATTTT,CASGALVSGRASTDTQYF
TRBD2,TRBJ2-3,.,TRBV10-3,TGTGCCATCGCTAGGGAGAGCGGGGGGTACACAGATACGCAGTATTTT,CAIARESGGYTDTQYF
.,TRBJ2-1,few,TRBV24-1,TGTGCCACCAGCCCCAATGCCTACAATGAGCAGTTCTTC,CATSPNAYNEQFF
TRBD2,TRBJ2-3,few,TRBV7-2,TGTGCCAGCAGCACCGAATTAGCGGGGGGTACGCAGTATTTT,CASSTELAGGTQYF
.,TRBJ2-5,.,TRBV7-8,TGTGCCAGCAGCGCCCCACGCGGGACTTTCACCTCCAATGAGCAGTACTTC,CASSAPRGTFTSNEQYF
.,TRBJ2-1,.,TRBV3-1,TGTGCCAGCAGTCCTTCTAGCCGAGGTTACAATGAGCAGTTCTTC,CASSPSSRGYNEQFF
.,TRBJ1-5,.,TRBV30,TGTGCCTGGAGAGGACACAGCAATCAGCCCCAGCATTTT,CAWRGHSNQPQHF